The clone carrying this T cell receptor (beta chain) was picked up one time. The sample originates from a study of blood T cell repertoires in COVID-19. The overall study: Nucleic acid was either cDNA or gDNA, and it came from T cells, B-cell-depleted T cells, or PBMCs.

CDR1 MDHEN and CDR2 SYDVKM come from the germline V gene. V was pared by 3 bases and J by 7 bases, with 12 bases between. This CDR3 has 14 amino acids. Authors' data handling: Amplification of reference gene primers was used by the study to estimate nucleated cell counts. Clones were read by immunoSEQ multiplex PCR, and TCRdb kept only the in-frame ones, dropping some. The V and J calls and the clone size are those of that table, but D and trimming were determined from the DNA. There are some 120,000 clones in the sample; roughly 85% occur only once, and around 3.2% lies in the top ten. The chain links TRBV28 to TRBJ1-4, with D possibly matching TRBD1 (5 bases). The receptor's source is a woman of 80 years or more with COVID-19, enrolled during active disease. Sequenced sample: peripheral blood. CDR3 loop: CASSFMGGGEKLFF. DNA of the CDR3: TGTGCCAGCAGTTTTATGGGGGGGGGTGAAAAACTGTTTTTT.